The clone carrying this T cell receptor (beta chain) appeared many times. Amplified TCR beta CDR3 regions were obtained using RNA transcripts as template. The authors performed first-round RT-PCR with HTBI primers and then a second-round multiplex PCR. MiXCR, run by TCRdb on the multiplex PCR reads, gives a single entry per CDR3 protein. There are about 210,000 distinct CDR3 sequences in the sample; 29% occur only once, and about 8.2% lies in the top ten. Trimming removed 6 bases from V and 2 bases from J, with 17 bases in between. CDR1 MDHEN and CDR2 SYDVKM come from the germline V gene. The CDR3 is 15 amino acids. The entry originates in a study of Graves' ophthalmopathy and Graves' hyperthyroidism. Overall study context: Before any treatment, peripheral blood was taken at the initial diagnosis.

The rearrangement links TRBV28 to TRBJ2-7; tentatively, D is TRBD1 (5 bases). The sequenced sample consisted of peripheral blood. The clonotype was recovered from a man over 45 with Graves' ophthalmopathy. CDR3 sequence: CASSPLQALTYEQYF. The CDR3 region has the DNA TGTGCCAGCAGCCCTCTACAGGCGTTAACCTACGAGCAGTACTTC.